Sample share makes the clone carrying this T cell receptor beta chain medium-sized. Its antigen is not known. The data derive from a study of glioma-infiltrating T cells. Amplification of TCR alpha and beta CDR3 regions from RNA used iRepertoire nested multiplex PCR. Input was roughly 100-450 ng of tissue mRNA or PBMC total RNA. Each CDR3 protein is one row after TCRdb ran MiXCR on the multiplex PCR reads. The profile covers around 43,000 distinct CDR3 sequences, with approximately 20% appearing a single time and roughly 6% taken by the ten largest. Study outcomes and limitations: Tissue and blood shared very few CDR3 sequences.

The V segment lost 4 bases and the J segment 10 bases; nucleotides outside the gene matches: 4. The CDR3 has 13 amino acids. Germline-derived CDR1 and CDR2 are MDHEN and SYDVKM. The sequenced sample was glioma tissue, nonneoplastic brain tissue, or PBMCs (not recorded which). The clonotype was recovered from a human donor with low-grade glioma or glioblastoma, undergoing nonglioma brain surgery, or in good health (not recorded which). This chain links TRBV28 with TRBJ1-6; 7 nucleotides agree with TRBD1. For the CDR3, the DNA is TGTGCCAGCAGTTCCGGGACAGTCTCACCCCTCCACTTT. Its protein product is CASSSGTVSPLHF.